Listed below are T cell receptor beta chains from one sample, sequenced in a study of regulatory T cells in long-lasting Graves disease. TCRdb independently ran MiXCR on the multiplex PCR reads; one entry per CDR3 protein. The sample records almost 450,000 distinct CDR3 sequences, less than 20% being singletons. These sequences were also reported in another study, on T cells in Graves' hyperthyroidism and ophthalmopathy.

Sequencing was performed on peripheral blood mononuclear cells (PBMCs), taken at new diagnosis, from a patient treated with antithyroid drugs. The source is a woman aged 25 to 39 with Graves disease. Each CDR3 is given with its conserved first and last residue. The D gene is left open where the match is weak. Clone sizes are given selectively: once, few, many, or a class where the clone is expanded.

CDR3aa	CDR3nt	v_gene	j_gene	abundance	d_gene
CASSEDGGQPQHF	TGTGCCAGCAGTGAAGACGGTGGCCAGCCCCAGCATTTT	TRBV2	TRBJ1-5	many	NA
CASSYSTHYEQYF	TGTGCCAGCAGTTACTCGACCCACTACGAGCAGTACTTC	TRBV6-5	TRBJ2-7	few	NA
CASMESSSYNEQFF	TGTGCCAGCATGGAGAGTAGCTCCTACAATGAGCAGTTCTTC	TRBV27	TRBJ2-1	NA	NA
CASKPGLATYQETQYF	TGTGCCAGCAAACCCGGGCTAGCGACGTACCAAGAGACCCAGTACTTC	TRBV28	TRBJ2-5	many	NA
CASTTTGAYNEQFF	TGTGCCAGCACCACGACAGGGGCCTACAATGAGCAGTTCTTC	TRBV7-2	TRBJ2-1	NA	TRBD1
CSVGDRGSLNEQFF	TGCAGCGTAGGGGACAGGGGGTCCCTCAATGAGCAGTTCTTC	TRBV29-1	TRBJ2-1	many	TRBD1
CASSPLGSSRYTGELFF	TGTGCCAGCAGCCCCCTTGGGTCTAGCAGGTACACCGGGGAGCTGTTTTTT	TRBV9	TRBJ2-2	NA	NA
CASSLNAPGITGELFF	TGTGCCAGCAGCTTAAACGCTCCGGGCATCACCGGGGAGCTGTTTTTT	TRBV7-2	TRBJ2-2	NA	NA
CASSSSGSTYNEQFF	TGTGCCAGCAGCTCTAGCGGATCAACCTACAATGAGCAGTTCTTC	TRBV9	TRBJ2-1	NA	TRBD2
CASSFSGSSYNEQFF	TGCGCCAGCAGTTTTAGCGGGAGCTCCTACAATGAGCAGTTCTTC	TRBV5-1	TRBJ2-1	many	TRBD2
CASSFGATNEKLFF	TGTGCCAGCAGCTTTGGCGCAACTAATGAAAAACTGTTTTTT	TRBV7-9	TRBJ1-4	few	NA
CASSPSDNRNEKLFF	TGTGCCAGCTCACCCTCGGACAACAGAAATGAAAAACTGTTTTTT	TRBV18	TRBJ1-4	many	NA
CASSFHRNSRATDTQYF	TGCGCCAGCAGCTTTCATCGGAATAGCCGAGCAACAGATACGCAGTATTTT	TRBV5-1	TRBJ2-3	many	NA
CASSFPVAGGSYNEQFF	TGCGCCAGCAGCTTCCCAGTAGCGGGAGGGTCTTACAATGAGCAGTTCTTC	TRBV5-1	TRBJ2-1	many	TRBD2
CSASTGPQETQYF	TGCAGTGCTAGTACAGGGCCCCAAGAGACCCAGTACTTC	TRBV20-1	TRBJ2-5	many	NA
CATSDSGQSSYEQYF	TGTGCCACCAGCGATAGCGGGCAGAGCTCCTACGAGCAGTACTTC	TRBV15	TRBJ2-7	many	TRBD2
CSARQGAVDNEQFF	TGCAGTGCTAGACAGGGGGCGGTGGACAATGAGCAGTTCTTC	TRBV20-1	TRBJ2-1	many	TRBD1
CASSDALFNYGYTF	TGTGCCAGCAGCGACGCGCTCTTTAACTATGGCTACACCTTC	TRBV7-9	TRBJ1-2	many	NA
CASSSGLADPSYEQYF	TGTGCCAGCAGCTCAGGACTAGCGGACCCCTCCTACGAGCAGTACTTC	TRBV7-8	TRBJ2-7	many	TRBD2
CASSLSGISNEQFF	TGTGCCAGCAGCCTGAGCGGGATCAGCAATGAGCAGTTCTTC	TRBV11-3	TRBJ2-1	many	TRBD2
CASLAGFPSYEQYF	TGTGCCAGCTTAGCGGGTTTCCCCTCCTACGAGCAGTACTTC	TRBV28	TRBJ2-7	NA	TRBD2
CATSDLQVKGANVLTF	TGTGCCACCAGTGATTTGCAGGTGAAAGGGGCCAACGTCCTGACTTTC	TRBV24-1	TRBJ2-6	NA	NA
CASSLGYRGLNGYTF	TGTGCCAGCAGTTTGGGCTACAGGGGTCTAAATGGCTACACCTTC	TRBV12-3/TRBV12-4	TRBJ1-2	many	TRBD1
CAWSVRGSSPLHF	TGTGCCTGGAGTGTAAGGGGGAGTTCACCCCTCCACTTT	TRBV30	TRBJ1-6	many	NA
CASSWGGSGNTIYF	TGTGCCAGCAGCTGGGGGGGCTCTGGAAACACCATATATTTT	TRBV9	TRBJ1-3	NA	NA
CSANSENTEAFF	TGCAGTGCTAACAGCGAGAACACTGAAGCTTTCTTT	TRBV20-1	TRBJ1-1	NA	NA
CASRLQGAQAGELFF	TGCGCCAGCAGATTACAGGGGGCGCAGGCCGGGGAGCTGTTTTTT	TRBV5-1	TRBJ2-2	NA	TRBD1
CSARREANYEQYF	TGCAGTGCTAGACGGGAGGCAAACTACGAGCAGTACTTC	TRBV20-1	TRBJ2-7	NA	TRBD2
CASSPVVAGGFSGANVLTF	TGTGCCAGCTCACCAGTGGTAGCGGGAGGTTTTTCTGGGGCCAACGTTCTGACTTTC	TRBV18	TRBJ2-6	NA	TRBD2
CASSLTDRGYNEQFF	TGTGCCAGCAGTTTGACGGACAGGGGCTACAATGAGCAGTTCTTC	TRBV27	TRBJ2-1	NA	TRBD1
CASSSTGGTAEAFF	TGTGCCAGCAGTTCGACAGGGGGAACGGCTGAAGCTTTCTTT	TRBV6-5	TRBJ1-1	NA	TRBD1
CATSKRTTPNQPQHF	TGTGCCACCAGTAAGAGAACTACTCCGAATCAGCCCCAGCATTTT	TRBV15	TRBJ1-5	NA	NA
CASSYTSGGGPDTEAFF	TGTGCCAGCAGTTACACCTCCGGCGGGGGGCCGGACACTGAAGCTTTCTTT	TRBV6-9	TRBJ1-1	NA	NA
CASSLTGSSNQPQHF	TGTGCCAGCAGTTTAACAGGGTCTAGCAATCAGCCCCAGCATTTT	TRBV28	TRBJ1-5	many	NA
CATSDFGGNTDTQYF	TGTGCCACCAGTGATTTTGGCGGGAACACAGATACGCAGTATTTT	TRBV24-1	TRBJ2-3	many	NA
CASKDRSGNQPQHF	TGTGCCAGCAAAGACAGGTCCGGCAATCAGCCCCAGCATTTT	TRBV2	TRBJ1-5	many	NA
CATRTEAKNIQYF	TGTGCCACAAGGACCGAAGCCAAAAACATTCAGTACTTC	TRBV10-3	TRBJ2-4	NA	NA
CASSLSGRRYEQYF	TGTGCCAGCAGCTTGAGCGGGAGAAGATACGAGCAGTACTTC	TRBV5-6	TRBJ2-7	few	TRBD2
CASRITPGDSSYEQYF	TGCGCCAGCAGGATTACCCCGGGTGATAGCTCCTACGAGCAGTACTTC	TRBV5-1	TRBJ2-7	many	NA
CASSRDSETQYF	TGTGCCAGCAGCCGGGACTCGGAGACCCAGTACTTC	TRBV7-9	TRBJ2-5	few	NA